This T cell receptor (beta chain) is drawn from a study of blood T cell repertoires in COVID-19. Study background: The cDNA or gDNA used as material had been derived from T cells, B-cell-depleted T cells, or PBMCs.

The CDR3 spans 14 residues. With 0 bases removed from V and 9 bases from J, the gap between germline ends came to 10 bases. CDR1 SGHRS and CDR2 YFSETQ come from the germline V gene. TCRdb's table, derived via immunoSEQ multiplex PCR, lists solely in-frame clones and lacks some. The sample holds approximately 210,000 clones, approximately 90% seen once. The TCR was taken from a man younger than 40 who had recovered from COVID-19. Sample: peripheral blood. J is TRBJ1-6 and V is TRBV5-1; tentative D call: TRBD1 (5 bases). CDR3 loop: CASSLAGDGSPLHF. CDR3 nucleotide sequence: TGCGCCAGCAGCTTGGCGGGGGACGGTTCACCCCTCCACTTT.